This TCR beta chain is from a study of blood T cell repertoires in COVID-19. Study at large: Spain, Italy and the United States supplied samples that represented acute and convalescent COVID-19.

In the authors' methods: Estimation of nucleated cell counts relied on the amplification of reference gene primers. The repertoire was sequenced with immunoSEQ multiplex PCR; TCRdb's copy has only in-frame clones and lacks some. V and J calls and clone size are those listed in that table; D and trimming were worked out from the DNA. The sample has about 430,000 clones; around nine tenths are singletons. Researchers sorted participants into cohorts using their self-reported clinical history. The study recruited exposed participants who had met a COVID-19 case within 2 weeks before entry. Losses at the gene ends were 2 bases for V and 5 bases for J; bases not matched to a gene: 11. This CDR3 spans 16 amino acids. The germline gives CDR1 MNHEY, CDR2 SMNVEV (reference sequence).

This chain connects TRBV27 to TRBJ1-2; 7 positions match TRBD1. The source material was PBMCs or T cells enriched from blood (not recorded which). The sequence was obtained from a woman aged 18-35 years who had been exposed to COVID-19. In DNA, the CDR3 is TGTGCCAGCAGTTTAAGCGAGGGGACAGTAGGGTATGGCTACACCTTC. It encodes CASSLSEGTVGYGYTF.